Following are 23 T cell receptor beta chains from one sample sequenced in a study of blood T cell repertoires in COVID-19. Sequencing was performed with immunoSEQ multiplex PCR; in TCRdb, only in-frame clones are kept and a portion is missing. The data hold hundreds of thousands of clones, with over 75% observed a single time. The material sequenced was peripheral blood. The receptors originated from a woman of 80 years or more with acute or convalescent COVID-19.

This clone has just a few counts. The gene calls are TRBV3-1 (or the pseudogene TRBV3-2) and TRBJ2-1; D gene unclear. The CDR3 has 15 residues. Germline V gene data show CDR1 as LGHDT and CDR2 as YNNKEL (reference sequence). V dropped 2 bases and J dropped 5 bases, with 13 bases sitting between them. The CDR3 sequence is CASSQMASAHNEQFF. The CDR3 region has the DNA TGTGCCAGCAGCCAAATGGCAAGTGCCCACAATGAGCAGTTCTTC.

This rearrangement joins TRBV28 to TRBJ1-4, with 9 bases lining up with TRBD1. Germline V gene data show CDR1 as MDHEN and CDR2 as SYDVKM. This CDR3 is built from 13 residues. V lost 6 bases to trimming and J lost 8 bases; unmatched junction nucleotides: 4. In nucleotides, the CDR3 is TGTGCCAGCAGGGGGACAGGGAGGGAAAAACTGTTTTTT. Amino acid sequence: CASRGTGREKLFF.

The V call is TRBV7-3, the J call TRBJ2-3, with TRBD2 as a possible D gene (5 bases). The V gene lost 1 base and the J gene lost 0 bases, with 20 bases spanning the gap. This CDR3 is built from 19 residues. In germline, CDR1 is SGHTA, CDR2 FQGTGA. The CDR3 region has the DNA TGTGCCAGCAGCTTAAAGCCCGGCGGGCGGGTACCTAGCACAGATACGCAGTATTTT. Its protein product is CASSLKPGGRVPSTDTQYF.

This chain uses TRBV27 with TRBJ1-1; the D gene is possibly TRBD1 (5 bases). Trimming removed 3 bases from V and 5 bases from J, with 10 bases in between. The CDR3 length is 13 residues. Germline loops: CDR1 MNHEY, CDR2 SMNVEV (reference sequence). CDR3 DNA: TGTGCCAGCAGTTTTACGGGGGAGACTGAAGCTTTCTTT. Translating it yields CASSFTGETEAFF.

The chain carries TRBV3-1 (or the pseudogene TRBV3-2) and TRBJ2-5; TRBD1 agrees at 8 bases. Germline V CDR1 and CDR2: LGHDT, YNNKEL (reference sequence). This CDR3 contains 14 residues. The J segment lost 6 bases and the V segment lost 5 bases, leaving 8 bases of the junction unmatched. CDR3 coding DNA: TGTGCCAGCAGCGCCCGGACAGGGACAAAGACCCAGTACTTC. Translation: CASSARTGTKTQYF.

The chain has TRBV5-1 and TRBJ2-7; 11 bases line up with TRBD2. Trimming removed 6 bases from V and 2 bases from J; junction bases left unmatched: 10. Per the germline V gene, CDR1 is SGHRS and CDR2 is YFSETQ. The CDR3 spans 16 residues. The CDR3 nucleotides read TGCGCCAGCACCTCGGGGGTAGCGGGAGGGCCCTACGAGCAGTACTTC. Translation gives CASTSGVAGGPYEQYF.

This chain joins TRBV3-1 (or the pseudogene TRBV3-2) and TRBJ1-1, with D unresolved. The CDR3 has 16 residues. CDR1 and CDR2 (germline): LGHDT, YNNKEL (reference sequence). With 1 base removed from V and 0 bases from J, the gap between germline ends came to 12 bases. The CDR3 sequence: CASSQGRRRMNTEAFF. The CDR3 nucleotides are TGTGCCAGCAGCCAAGGTAGGAGAAGAATGAACACTGAAGCTTTCTTT.

The V and J genes are TRBV7-9 and TRBJ2-5; D perhaps matches TRBD1 (6 bases). The V gene's germline CDR1 is SEHNR and CDR2 FQNEAQ (reference sequence). The CDR3 covers 13 residues. Deletions cut 5 bases from V and 2 bases from J, with 9 bases between. CDR3 sequence: CASSLGQQETQYF. The DNA for the CDR3 is TGTGCCAGCAGCCTAGGACAGCAAGAGACCCAGTACTTC. The full variable domain, rest sourced from reference TRBV7-9 and TRBJ2-5, is DTGVSQNPRHKITKRGQNVTFRCDPISEHNRLYWYRQTLGQGPEFLTYFQNEAQLEKSRLLSDRFSAERPKGSFSTLEIQRTEQGDSAMYLCASSLGQQETQYFGPGTRLLVL.

This chain uses TRBV29-1 with TRBJ2-5; possible D gene TRBD1, 5 bases. Germline V lookup: CDR1 SQVTM, CDR2 ANQGSEA. This CDR3 spans 13 amino acids. Deletions cut 2 bases from V and 5 bases from J, with 12 bases between. CDR3 in DNA: TGCAGCGTTGAAAGGGGAAGTTCTGAGACCCAGTACTTC. It yields the protein CSVERGSSETQYF.

V gene TRBV7-9 combines with J gene TRBJ2-7; TRBD1 agrees at 7 bases. Looked up from germline, CDR1 is SEHNR and CDR2 is FQNEAQ (reference sequence). V was pared by 6 bases and J by 1 base, with 6 bases of the junction left unmatched. The CDR3 consists of 14 residues. This CDR3 is CASSPTGASYEQYF. CDR3 in DNA: TGTGCCAGCAGTCCTACAGGGGCATCCTACGAGCAGTACTTC.

The chain has TRBV2 and TRBJ2-3; D gene unclear. V gave up 7 bases and J gave up 4 bases, with 18 bases separating them. CDR3 length: 15 residues. Germline CDR1 reads SNHLY; CDR2 reads FYNNEI. The CDR3 region is CASKEKRTMADTQYF. The CDR3 nucleotides read TGTGCCAGCAAGGAAAAGCGAACCATGGCAGATACGCAGTATTTT.

The chain carries TRBV6-5 and TRBJ1-1; 7 nucleotides line up with TRBD1. The CDR3 is 13 amino acids. Trimming took 11 bases from V and 0 from J; bases not matched to a gene: 6. Germline values: CDR1 MNHEY, CDR2 SVGAGI. As DNA, the CDR3 is TGTGCCGCTTCGGGACAGCTGAACACTGAAGCTTTCTTT. This encodes CAASGQLNTEAFF.

This clone was seen a few times. The chain uses TRBV19 and TRBJ1-2, with D possibly TRBD1 on 5 matching bases. Germline CDR1 is LNHDA and CDR2 is SQIVND (reference sequence). This CDR3 comprises 12 residues. Trimming took off 2 bases at V and 6 bases at J, with 7 bases between the two ends. The CDR3 bases are TGTGCCAGTAGTATACAGGGTAATGGCTACACCTTC. Encoded protein: CASSIQGNGYTF.

This clone was counted only a few times. The chain combines TRBV20-1 with TRBJ1-2, with D perhaps TRBD1 (5 bases). The V gene lost 3 bases and the J gene lost 3 bases, with 11 bases spanning the gap. Per germline, CDR1 DFQATT and CDR2 SNEGSKA (reference sequence). This CDR3 has 13 residues. CDR3 DNA: TGCAGTGCTAGTGAAGACAGTTACTATGGCTACACCTTC. Protein sequence: CSASEDSYYGYTF.

The chain links TRBV7-3 to TRBJ1-1, with D maybe TRBD1 (5 bases). CDR1 SGHTA and CDR2 FQGTGA come from the germline V gene. The CDR3 is 14 residues long. V was trimmed by 7 bases and J by 2 bases, leaving 14 bases between them. The CDR3 DNA follows: TGTGCCAGCAAAGTGGGGCAGGTTAACACTGAAGCTTTCTTT. This gives the protein CASKVGQVNTEAFF.

This clone was counted only a few times. The V gene is TRBV5-1, the J gene TRBJ1-2, with no clear D. CDR1 is SGHRS, CDR2 YFSETQ, per germline. V lost 0 bases to trimming and J lost 8 bases, with 11 bases between them. The CDR3 sequence is 13 residues long. DNA of the CDR3: TGCGCCAGCAGCTTGGGGAACGAGGGAGGCTACACCTTC. Translation gives CASSLGNEGGYTF.

This chain links TRBV6-6 with TRBJ2-5; the D gene is possibly TRBD1 (6 bases). Germline-derived CDR1 and CDR2 are MNHNY and SVGAGI (reference sequence). CDR3 length equals 13 residues. V lost 6 bases, J lost 5 bases, and 13 bases lay in between. CDR3 residues: CASRTPGDETQYF. CDR3 bases: TGTGCCAGCAGAACCCCAGGGGACGAGACCCAGTACTTC.

This chain links TRBV18 with TRBJ1-1; D might be TRBD1 (5 bases). Germline V lookup: CDR1 KGHSH, CDR2 LQKENI. The CDR3 loop spans 13 amino acids. Trimming removed 3 bases at V and 7 bases at J, with 12 bases between. CDR3 sequence reads: CASSPERGGEAFF. CDR3 in DNA: TGTGCCAGCTCACCGGAAAGGGGCGGTGAAGCTTTCTTT.

The J gene is TRBJ1-2, the V gene TRBV18, with 11 bases aligning to TRBD1. The V gene end was trimmed by 3 bases and the J gene end by 2 bases; junction bases not matched to a gene: 5. The V gene's germline CDR1 is KGHSH and CDR2 LQKENI. CDR3 length: 16 residues. The CDR3 DNA sequence: TGTGCCAGCTCACCGGGACAGGGGGGTAGAAACTATGGCTACACCTTC. This gives the protein CASSPGQGGRNYGYTF.

This clone was recorded a few times. This sequence joins TRBV20-1 and TRBJ1-2; D ambiguous. The V gene's germline CDR1 is DFQATT and CDR2 SNEGSKA (reference sequence). Between the trimmed V and J ends, which lost 7 bases and 8 bases, there was a span of 14 bases. The CDR3 is made up of 11 amino acids. The CDR3 protein is CSVWSPRGYTF. The CDR3 DNA is TGCAGTGTCTGGTCGCCGAGAGGCTACACCTTC.

This chain uses TRBV7-2 with TRBJ2-3; TRBD1 aligns across 8 bases. The V gene's germline CDR1 is SGHTA and CDR2 FQGNSA. V lost 5 bases, J lost 0 bases, and 4 bases stayed unmatched. The CDR3 has 15 residues. The CDR3 is CASSLDRVSTDTQYF. The DNA of the CDR3 is TGTGCCAGCAGCCTGGACAGGGTCAGCACAGATACGCAGTATTTT.

The rearrangement uses TRBV7-2 and TRBJ1-2; unclear D gene. The CDR3 has 13 residues. Germline loops: CDR1 SGHTA, CDR2 FQGNSA. Trimming left V 5 bases short and J 4 bases short, with 11 bases between. The chain's CDR3 is CASSQDGLYGYTF. The DNA for the CDR3 is TGTGCCAGCAGCCAGGACGGACTCTATGGCTACACCTTC. The full variable domain, with the rest looked up from reference TRBV7-2 and TRBJ1-2, is GAGVSQSPSNKVTEKGKDVELRCDPISGHTALYWYRQSLGQGLEFLIYFQGNSAPDKSGLPSDRFSAERTGGSVSTLTIQRTQQEDSAVYLCASSQDGLYGYTFGSGTRLTVV.

The rearrangement joins TRBV6-1 to TRBJ1-3, with D perhaps matching TRBD1 (6 bases). CDR1 MNHNS and CDR2 SASEGT come from the germline V gene. Trimming removed 2 bases from V and 2 bases from J, with 7 bases in between. CDR3 length: 14 amino acids. The CDR3 sequence is CASSEQGTGNTIYF. CDR3 sequence (DNA): TGTGCCAGCAGTGAACAGGGGACTGGAAACACCATATATTTT.